These 21 T cell receptor beta chains originate from one sample sequenced in a study of beta chain features in type 1 diabetes. Expressed TCRB transcripts were sequenced because the isolated RNA had all been reverse transcribed beforehand. Clones were read by immunoSEQ multiplex PCR, and TCRdb kept only the in-frame ones, dropping some. The sample includes under 300,000 clones, less than 35% of them seen just once. Sequenced material: central memory CD4+ T cells from blood. All receptors derive from a man aged 30-40 years in good health.

This clone was seen a few times. The chain recombines TRBV11-2 with TRBJ2-3; D may be TRBD2 (5 bases). The CDR3 loop spans 14 amino acids. CDR1 is SGHAT, CDR2 FQNNGV, per germline. The V gene lost 5 bases and the J gene lost 4 bases, with 13 bases spanning the gap. This CDR3 is CASSPPSLADTQYF. For the CDR3, the DNA is TGTGCCAGCAGCCCTCCTAGCTTGGCAGATACGCAGTATTTT.

The sample holds many counts of this clone. V gene TRBV6-6 combines with J gene TRBJ2-5; D is possibly TRBD2 (5 bases). The germline V gene encodes CDR1 MNHNY and CDR2 SVGAGI (reference sequence). The ends were cut back, 7 bases at V and 4 bases at J, with 13 bases in the middle. CDR3 length: 13 residues. This CDR3 reads CASTPGIGETQYF. CDR3 DNA: TGTGCCAGCACCCCGGGGATCGGAGAGACCCAGTACTTC.

The rearrangement joins TRBV27 to TRBJ2-5, with 9 bases matching TRBD1. CDR3 length: 14 residues. V gave up 3 bases and J gave up 8 bases; unmatched junction bases: 7. Germline assignment: CDR1 MNHEY and CDR2 SMNVEV (reference sequence). CDR3 in amino acids: CASSFRDRAGTQYF. In DNA, the CDR3 is TGTGCCAGCAGTTTTAGGGACAGGGCTGGTACCCAGTACTTC.

J is TRBJ2-7 and V is TRBV27; 14 bases are a match to TRBD2. V gave up 1 base and J gave up 2 bases; unmatched junction bases: 10. Germline V gives CDR1 MNHEY, CDR2 SMNVEV (reference sequence). This CDR3 has 19 residues. CDR3 region: CASSLLGGTSGSSPYEQYF. CDR3 coding DNA: TGTGCCAGCAGTTTATTAGGTGGGACTAGCGGGAGCAGCCCCTACGAGCAGTACTTC.

This clone has more than one count but fewer than ten. The chain employs TRBV5-1 and TRBJ2-1; 13 bases agree with TRBD2. This CDR3 has 16 residues. V shed 0 bases and J 9 bases; nucleotides not matched to a gene: 6. The V gene's germline CDR1 is SGHRS and CDR2 YFSETQ. The CDR3: CASSLGLAGGLAEQFF. Here the CDR3 DNA reads TGCGCCAGCAGCTTGGGACTAGCGGGAGGTCTGGCTGAGCAGTTCTTC.

Only a few counts were recorded for this clone. V and J are TRBV5-4 and TRBJ2-5; 9 nucleotides agree with TRBD1. After removal of 2 bases from V and 4 bases from J, the junction contained 15 bases not matched to a gene. The CDR3 consists of 18 residues. Per the germline V gene, CDR1 is SGHNT and CDR2 is YYREEE (reference sequence). CDR3 nucleotides: TGTGCCAGCAGCTTCGACAGGGGGAAATCGGGACTCAGAGAGACCCAGTACTTC. Translated: CASSFDRGKSGLRETQYF.

This clone was observed a handful of times. V is TRBV7-9 and J is TRBJ2-7, with D perhaps given as TRBD1 or TRBD2 (5 bases each). V shed 5 bases and J shed 1 base, with 18 bases lying between them. The CDR3 extends over 16 amino acids. Germline V CDR1 and CDR2: SEHNR, FQNEAQ (reference sequence). CDR3 nucleotide sequence: TGTGCCAGCAGCCTCCTAGGACAACGGACTTCCTACGAGCAGTACTTC. It specifies CASSLLGQRTSYEQYF. The full variable domain, rest sourced from reference TRBV7-9 and TRBJ2-7, is DTGVSQNPRHKITKRGQNVTFRCDPISEHNRLYWYRQTLGQGPEFLTYFQNEAQLEKSRLLSDRFSAERPKGSFSTLEIQRTEQGDSAMYLCASSLLGQRTSYEQYFGPGTRLTVT.

V gene TRBV5-4 combines with J gene TRBJ2-5, with D possibly called TRBD1 or TRBD2 (5 bases each). The ends were cut back, 4 bases at V and 9 bases at J, with 16 bases in the middle. Germline CDR1 SGHNT, CDR2 YYREEE (reference sequence). This CDR3 spans 13 amino acids. CDR3 protein: CASSPWGDGAQYF. CDR3 coding DNA: TGTGCCAGCAGCCCTTGGGGCGACGGGGCCCAGTACTTC. Full variable domain (remainder filled in from reference TRBV5-4 and TRBJ2-5): ETGVTQSPTHLIKTRGQQVTLRCSSQSGHNTVSWYQQALGQGPQFIFQYYREEENGRGNFPPRFSGLQFPNYSSELNVNALELDDSALYLCASSPWGDGAQYFGPGTRLLVL.

The chain recombines TRBV30 with TRBJ1-1; D call uncertain. Germline-derived CDR1 and CDR2 are GTSNPN and SVGIG (reference sequence). Between the trimmed V and J ends, which lost 1 base and 8 bases, there was a span of 8 bases. CDR3 length: 11 amino acids. This CDR3 reads CAWSAQVEAFF. The CDR3 DNA follows: TGTGCCTGGAGTGCGCAGGTCGAAGCTTTCTTT. The variable domain in full, with the rest retrieved from reference TRBV30 and TRBJ1-1, is SQTIHQWPATLVQPVGSPLSLECTVEGTSNPNLYWYRQAAGRGLQLLFYSVGIGQISSEVPQNLSASRPQDRQFILSSKKLLLSDSGFYLCAWSAQVEAFFGQGTRLTVV.

The chain carries TRBV5-1 and TRBJ2-7; 8 bases line up with TRBD1. Per the germline V gene, CDR1 is SGHRS and CDR2 is YFSETQ. This CDR3 has 14 amino acids. Trimming cost V 4 bases and J 4 bases; bases outside gene matches: 7. The CDR3 reads CASSHSTGAYEQYF. CDR3 sequence (DNA): TGCGCCAGCAGCCACTCGACAGGGGCATACGAGCAGTACTTC.

This clone was picked up a small number of times. At the DNA level, this CDR3 is encoded by other sequences in the same sample as well. The V and J genes are TRBV18 and TRBJ2-5, with 8 bases identical to TRBD1. The CDR3 loop spans 14 amino acids. Germline CDR1 KGHSH, CDR2 LQKENI. V was pared by 2 bases and J by 4 bases, with 3 bases of the junction left unmatched. CDR3 protein: CASSPGTGGETQYF. The DNA of the CDR3 is TGTGCCAGCTCACCAGGGACAGGAGGAGAGACCCAGTACTTC.

This clone has more than one count but fewer than ten. The V gene is TRBV7-2, the J gene TRBJ2-7, with 11 positions matching TRBD1. The germline CDR1 and CDR2 sequences are SGHTA and FQGNSA. CDR3 size: 14 residues. The V and J ends lost 3 bases and 5 bases, in that order; junction bases with no gene match: 3. Here the CDR3 reads CASSFRDRGDEQYF. The CDR3 nucleotides are TGTGCCAGCAGCTTCCGGGACAGGGGGGACGAGCAGTACTTC.

CDR3 region: CASFTQGIVNEQFF. Here the CDR3 DNA reads TGTGCCAGCTTTACCCAGGGAATAGTCAATGAGCAGTTCTTC. The V gene is TRBV5-4, the J gene TRBJ2-1; TRBD1 might be the D (5 bases). Deletions cut 7 bases from V and 6 bases from J, with 17 bases between. Germline CDR1 is SGHNT and CDR2 is YYREEE (reference sequence). This CDR3 has 14 amino acids.

This clone was observed a few times. The rearrangement links TRBV28 to TRBJ2-5; 7 bases match TRBD1. After removal of 5 bases from V and 1 base from J, the junction contained 7 bases not matched to a gene. CDR3 length: 15 amino acids. CDR1 is MDHEN and CDR2 is SYDVKM in the germline V gene. CDR3 bases: TGTGCCAGCAGTGGTACCGGGACAGTCCAAGAGACCCAGTACTTC. Translation: CASSGTGTVQETQYF.

This sequence joins TRBV15 and TRBJ1-2, with D uncertain. Trimming stripped 1 base from V and 6 bases from J, with 12 bases between. The germline gives CDR1 LNHNV, CDR2 YYDKDF (reference sequence). This CDR3 is built from 14 residues. CDR3 region: CATSRASRKDGYTF. In nucleotides, the CDR3 is TGTGCCACCAGCAGAGCGTCCCGGAAGGATGGCTACACCTTC. Supplemented by reference TRBV15 and TRBJ1-2, the full variable domain reads DAMVIQNPRYQVTQFGKPVTLSCSQTLNHNVMYWYQQKSSQAPKLLFHYYDKDFNNEADTPDNFQSRRPNTSFCFLDIRSPGLGDTAMYLCATSRASRKDGYTFGSGTRLTVV.

The table lists this clone with a few counts. The chain has TRBV6-5 and TRBJ2-7; unclear D gene. Looked up from germline, CDR1 is MNHEY and CDR2 is SVGAGI. The CDR3 is 15 residues long. Between the trimmed V and J ends, which lost 4 bases and 0 bases, there was a span of 13 bases. The CDR3 DNA reads TGTGCCAGCAGTTCCCTACAGCAGGCCTCCTACGAGCAGTACTTC. It is translated as CASSSLQQASYEQYF.

This clone was counted a few times. This sequence joins TRBV28 and TRBJ2-7; 10 bases are shared with TRBD1. Germline V gene lookup returns CDR1 MDHEN and CDR2 SYDVKM. The CDR3 is 15 amino acids. Germline trimming cut 6 bases from V and 4 bases from J; bases unmatched to any gene: 9. CDR3 DNA: TGTGCCAGCAGCCGGGACAGGGGCGAACTTTACGAGCAGTACTTC. Protein: CASSRDRGELYEQYF.

This clone was observed a few times. The CDR3 nucleotides read TGCAGCGCGCGGTCTAATTCGGGCGAGCAGTACTTC. It yields the protein CSARSNSGEQYF. V is TRBV29-1 and J is TRBJ2-7; D is unresolved. V shed 7 bases and J shed 6 bases, with 16 bases lying between them. Germline V CDR1 and CDR2: SQVTM, ANQGSEA. The CDR3 runs to 12 residues.

This clone was detected once. The rearrangement joins TRBV5-1 to TRBJ2-2; no definite D call. The V end was cut by 4 bases, the J end by 10 bases, with 11 bases between. CDR1 and CDR2 (germline): SGHRS, YFSETQ. The CDR3 consists of 12 residues. The CDR3 protein is CASSLSDQELFF. DNA of the CDR3: TGCGCCAGCAGCCTGAGCGACCAGGAGCTGTTTTTT.

This clone showed up just a few times. The chain joins TRBV30 to TRBJ2-3; D is undetermined. With 7 bases removed from V and 0 bases from J, the gap between germline ends came to 14 bases. The CDR3 totals 14 residues. Germline CDR1 and CDR2: GTSNPN and SVGIG (reference sequence). The CDR3 nucleotides read TGTGCCTCCACCGAAACAGCCAGCACAGATACGCAGTATTTT. Its protein is CASTETASTDTQYF.

In its sample, this clone was seen a few times. V gene TRBV25-1 combines with J gene TRBJ2-1; D perhaps matches TRBD1 (6 bases). Looked up from germline, CDR1 is MGHDK and CDR2 is SYGVNS. The CDR3 loop spans 15 amino acids. V was cut by 8 bases and J by 2 bases, with 16 bases left in between. For the CDR3, the DNA is TGTGCCAGCGGGGGATCGGGACAACCCTACAATGAGCAGTTCTTC. This encodes CASGGSGQPYNEQFF.